This T cell receptor (beta chain) was sequenced in a study of PD-1 blockade in classical Hodgkin lymphoma. Note on this clone: As yet, its antigen is unknown.

Deletions cut 2 bases from V and 0 bases from J, with 5 bases between. From germline, CDR1 is MNHEY and CDR2 SVGAGI. This CDR3 has 14 residues. General study results and limits: Individuals initiating nivolumab under 1 year after ASCT were excluded. Diversity in CD4+ TCRs, unlike that measured in CD8+ TCRs, had risen significantly by C4D1. Complete responders entered with baseline diversity on par with newly diagnosed patients, the results showed.

The patients all showed relapse after autologous stem cell transplantation, while their brentuximab vedotin exposure varied. Sequencing was performed with immunoSEQ multiplex PCR; in TCRdb, only in-frame clones are kept and a portion is missing. Among about 28,000 clones listed, 78% were seen once. J is TRBJ1-5 and V is TRBV6-5; no firm D call. Sequenced here: peripheral blood mononuclear cells (PBMCs), sampled before the second cycle of nivolumab. The clonotype originates from a human donor with classical Hodgkin lymphoma. CDR3 in DNA: TGTGCCAGCAGTTACCTGGATAGCAATCAGCCCCAGCATTTT. This codes for CASSYLDSNQPQHF.